These 6 T cell receptor beta chains were sequenced from one sample in a study of cytomegalovirus exposure and HLA in healthy donors listed by TCRdb under 2017. The library relied on the immunoSEQ multiplex PCR assay. For the multiplex PCR, a mixture combining 60 forward primers for TCR Vbeta segments and 13 reverse primers for TCR Jbeta segments was used. TCRdb obtained this table from immuneACCESS and retained in-frame rearrangements with V and J assigned. These tables miss some clones; where compared with another copy, unresolved V genes account for less than half of the shortfall, and the remainder is unexplained. The sample profile shows fewer than 250,000 clones; over 60% of them were found once. The ten largest clones take up approximately 2% of the sample. Material: PBMCs. The source of these receptors is a male donor in good health and CMV-seronegative.

V is TRBV5-1 and J is TRBJ2-7; D might be TRBD2 (6 bases). The CDR3 consists of 15 residues. V lost 4 bases and J lost 0, with 14 bases in between. Germline CDR1 reads SGHRS; CDR2 reads YFSETQ. The CDR3 protein is CASSAGLMNSYEQYF. The DNA of the CDR3 is TGCGCCAGCAGCGCGGGACTTATGAACTCCTACGAGCAGTACTTC.

The chain recombines TRBV9 with TRBJ2-7, with D possibly TRBD1 on 6 matching bases. Germline V gene lookup returns CDR1 SGDLS and CDR2 YYNGEE. V shed 0 bases and J shed 4 bases, with 17 bases lying between them. The CDR3 is 16 amino acids. In nucleotides, the CDR3 is TGTGCCAGCAGCGTAGCTGTGGGGGCAGGGATTTACGAGCAGTACTTC. This encodes CASSVAVGAGIYEQYF.

The rearrangement joins TRBV6-6 to TRBJ2-7; 9 nucleotides line up with TRBD1. Trimming removed 2 bases from V and 1 base from J; junction bases left unmatched: 3. Germline V gives CDR1 MNHNY, CDR2 SVGAGI (reference sequence). This CDR3 region has 15 residues. The DNA for the CDR3 is TGTGCCAGCAGTTACCGGGACAGGGAATCCTACGAGCAGTACTTC. Residues: CASSYRDRESYEQYF.

The CDR3 spells CASSGWGGARGNTIYF. In DNA form, the CDR3 reads TGTGCCAGCAGCGGATGGGGGGGGGCGAGAGGAAACACCATATATTTT. The V and J genes are TRBV9 and TRBJ1-3, with D maybe TRBD1 (6 bases). The CDR3 contains 16 residues. V was clipped by 3 bases and J by 4 bases, with 17 bases between them. Germline CDR1 reads SGDLS; CDR2 reads YYNGEE.

The CDR3 nucleotides are TGTGCCAGCAGTTCCTTAGCGTCAGATACGCAGTATTTT. It is translated as CASSSLASDTQYF. The rearrangement links TRBV6-5 to TRBJ2-3, with D possibly being TRBD2 (5 bases). The germline gives CDR1 MNHEY, CDR2 SVGAGI. The CDR3 sequence is 13 residues long. V was cut by 4 bases and J by 4 bases, with 9 bases left in between.

This clone was found a few times. The genes are TRBV7-3 and TRBJ2-7; perhaps TRBD1 as D (5 bases). This CDR3 spans 14 amino acids. Trimming stripped 5 bases from V and 2 bases from J, with 13 bases between. Germline assignment: CDR1 SGHTA and CDR2 FQGTGA. The CDR3 reads CASSPAGSTYEQYF. The CDR3 bases are TGTGCCAGCAGCCCGGCAGGGTCTACCTACGAGCAGTACTTC.